This T cell receptor beta chain was sequenced in a study of OX40 agonist ivuxolimab in advanced cancers. Study context: The mean age was roughly 60 years, ranging from about 23 to 79, with around four fifths of participants male.

Sequencing used immunoSEQ multiplex PCR; TCRdb keeps in-frame clones, though not all of them. The sample yields around 57,000 clones, roughly 88% seen once. On this clone: Its matching antigen is unknown.

Anyone with autoimmune disease history or systemic immunosuppression was excluded. General observations from the study: People who partly responded at 0.1-3.0 mg/kg had some of the least clonal expansion seen.

This receptor was obtained from an adult with an advanced solid tumor such as melanoma, head and neck, liver or kidney cancer. Sequenced material: CD4+ or CD8+ T cells sorted from blood, taken in a trial of the OX40 agonist ivuxolimab.

CDR3 residues: CASSIRLAGEYEQYF. The CDR3 DNA sequence: TGTGCCAGTAGTATACGACTAGCGGGAGAGTACGAGCAGTACTTC. V usage is TRBV19 and J usage is TRBJ2-7; 12 positions agree with TRBD2. Germline CDR1 is LNHDA and CDR2 is SQIVND (reference sequence). V dropped 2 bases and J dropped 4; count of bases not matched to a gene: 3. The CDR3 loop spans 15 amino acids.